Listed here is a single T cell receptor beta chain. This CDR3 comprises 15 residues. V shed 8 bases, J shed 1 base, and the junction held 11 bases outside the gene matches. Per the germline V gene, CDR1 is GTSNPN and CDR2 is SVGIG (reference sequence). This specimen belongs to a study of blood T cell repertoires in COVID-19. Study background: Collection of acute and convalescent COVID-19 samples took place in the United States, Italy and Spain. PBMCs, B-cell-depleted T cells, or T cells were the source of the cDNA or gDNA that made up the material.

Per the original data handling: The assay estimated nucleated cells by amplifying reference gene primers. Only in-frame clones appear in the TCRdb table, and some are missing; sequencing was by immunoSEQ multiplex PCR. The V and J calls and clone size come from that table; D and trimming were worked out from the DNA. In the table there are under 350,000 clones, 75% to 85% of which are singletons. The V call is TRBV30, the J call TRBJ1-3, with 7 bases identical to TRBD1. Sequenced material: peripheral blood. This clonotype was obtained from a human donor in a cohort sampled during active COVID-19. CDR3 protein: CAITGAPPSGNTIYF. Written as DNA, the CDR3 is TGTGCCATAACAGGGGCCCCACCGTCTGGAAACACCATATATTTT.